These 9 T cell receptor beta chains originate from one sample sequenced in a study of blood T cells in healthy people across ages. With a J-beta primer mix and a sample-barcoded 5' primer, a second PCR ran about 7 to 12 cycles. A single record per CDR3 protein comes from TCRdb applying MiXCR to the 5' RACE reads. The sample has around 500,000 distinct CDR3 sequences, more than 45% seen once. The specimen sequenced was blood. These receptors were taken from a man of 80 years or more in good health.

This clonotype appeared once. The chain carries TRBV2 and TRBJ2-7, with D possibly TRBD2 on 7 matching bases. V was cut by 5 bases and J by 7 bases, with 24 bases left in between. Per germline, CDR1 SNHLY and CDR2 FYNNEI. CDR3 length: 16 residues. The CDR3 DNA reads as TGTGCCAGCAGTCCAGGTTACCGGGGGGCCGGCAATGAGCAGTACTTC. Protein sequence: CASSPGYRGAGNEQYF. The variable domain in full, with the rest retrieved from reference TRBV2 and TRBJ2-7, is EPEVTQTPSHQVTQMGQEVILRCVPISNHLYFYWYRQILGQKVEFLVSFYNNEISEKSEIFDDQFSVERPDGSNFTLKIRSTKLEDSAMYFCASSPGYRGAGNEQYFGPGTRLTVT.

The rearrangement joins TRBV29-1 to TRBJ2-1, with TRBD2 as a possible D gene (6 bases). V was trimmed by 6 bases and J by 8 bases, leaving 23 bases between them. CDR3 size: 15 residues. Per germline, CDR1 SQVTM and CDR2 ANQGSEA. The CDR3 DNA is TGCAGCGTCCCCCCCTCCAGCGCGAGGAGGGATGAGCAGTTCTTC. Protein product: CSVPPSSARRDEQFF.

This chain connects TRBV15 to TRBJ2-5; D uncertain. In germline, CDR1 is LNHNV, CDR2 YYDKDF (reference sequence). There are 14 residues in the CDR3. V was shortened by 0 bases and J by 5 bases, with 10 bases between the two germline ends. The CDR3 DNA sequence: TGTGCCACCAGCAGAGAGGCAGCCAGGGAGACCCAGTACTTC. Translation gives CATSREAARETQYF.

The J gene is TRBJ2-1, the V gene TRBV7-2, with 9 nucleotides matching TRBD2. With 3 bases clipped from V and 5 bases from J, the junction kept 5 bases outside the gene matches. Germline lookup yields CDR1 SGHTA and CDR2 FQGNSA. The CDR3 has 15 amino acids. The CDR3 spells CASSFETSGHNEQFF. The CDR3 DNA follows: TGTGCCAGCAGCTTCGAGACTAGCGGTCACAATGAGCAGTTCTTC.

The chain couples TRBV5-1 to TRBJ2-1, with 9 nucleotides matching TRBD1. With 0 bases clipped from V and 7 bases from J, the junction kept 8 bases outside the gene matches. Germline V gene lookup returns CDR1 SGHRS and CDR2 YFSETQ. The CDR3 runs to 16 residues. For the CDR3, the DNA is TGCGCCAGCAGCTTGGCCGGGACAGGGCCCACAAATGAGCAGTTCTTC. This encodes CASSLAGTGPTNEQFF.

The CDR3 loop is CASSHDLLTGGRANEQFF. The DNA for the CDR3 is TGCGCCAGCAGCCATGACCTTTTGACAGGGGGTCGGGCAAATGAGCAGTTCTTC. The chain uses TRBV4-3 and TRBJ2-1; 9 positions agree with TRBD1. Losses at the gene ends were 3 bases for V and 7 bases for J; bases not matched to a gene: 16. Germline lookup yields CDR1 LGHNA and CDR2 YSLEER. CDR3 length: 18 amino acids.

The rearrangement links TRBV27 to TRBJ2-7, with no clear D. The CDR3 length is 14 residues. Per germline, CDR1 MNHEY and CDR2 SMNVEV (reference sequence). The germline V and J ends were trimmed by 2 bases and 4 bases, with 12 bases remaining between them. The CDR3 sequence is CASSLLSHGYEQYF. The CDR3 nucleotides are TGTGCCAGCAGTTTACTCTCCCATGGGTACGAGCAGTACTTC.

This clonotype was seen a few times. The genes are TRBV28 and TRBJ2-3; 8 bases are shared with TRBD1. The CDR3 runs to 16 residues. Trimming removed 5 bases from V and 5 bases from J; junction bases left unmatched: 12. Germline V gives CDR1 MDHEN, CDR2 SYDVKM. The CDR3 is CASSLSGGPIGDTQYF. Here the CDR3 DNA reads TGTGCCAGCAGTCTCTCAGGGGGCCCGATAGGAGATACGCAGTATTTT.

This clonotype was found a few times. The chain has TRBV7-9 and TRBJ1-1, with 9 positions matching TRBD1. Germline V gives CDR1 SEHNR, CDR2 FQNEAQ (reference sequence). V lost 4 bases, J lost 3 bases, and 9 bases stayed unmatched. The CDR3 totals 16 residues. CDR3: CASSWKQGASDTEAFF. The DNA for the CDR3 is TGTGCCAGCAGCTGGAAACAGGGGGCGAGTGACACTGAAGCTTTCTTT. The variable domain in full, with the rest retrieved from reference TRBV7-9 and TRBJ1-1, is DTGVSQNPRHKITKRGQNVTFRCDPISEHNRLYWYRQTLGQGPEFLTYFQNEAQLEKSRLLSDRFSAERPKGSFSTLEIQRTEQGDSAMYLCASSWKQGASDTEAFFGQGTRLTVV.